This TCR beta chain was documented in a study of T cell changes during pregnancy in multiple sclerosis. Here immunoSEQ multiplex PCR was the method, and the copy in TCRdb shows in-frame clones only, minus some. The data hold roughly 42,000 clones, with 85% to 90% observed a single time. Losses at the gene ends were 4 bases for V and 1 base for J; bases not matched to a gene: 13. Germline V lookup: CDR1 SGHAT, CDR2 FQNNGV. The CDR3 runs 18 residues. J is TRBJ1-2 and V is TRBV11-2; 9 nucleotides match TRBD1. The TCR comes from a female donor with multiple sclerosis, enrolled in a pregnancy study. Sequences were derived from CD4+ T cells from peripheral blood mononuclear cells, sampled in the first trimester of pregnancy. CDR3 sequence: CASSSIRDRARGNYGYTF. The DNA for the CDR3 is TGTGCCAGCAGCTCGATCCGGGACAGGGCCAGGGGTAACTATGGCTACACCTTC.